Listed below are T cell receptor beta chains from one sample, sequenced in a study of shared T cell receptors in the human thymus. Produced via immunoSEQ multiplex PCR; TCRdb's table is partial and in-frame only. Here the sample spans more than 550,000 clones, approximately 83% being singletons. These data were also filed under a second study, of human thymus T cells.

Specimen: thymocytes. The receptors derive from a girl under three years old with a congenital heart defect. The CDR3 runs from the conserved cysteine through the conserved F or W. The D gene is left open where the match is weak. The listing skips clone size in some rows; elsewhere it reads once, few, many or a size class.

-,TRBV27,TRBJ2-3,-,TGTGCCAGCGGGTTCAGGGGTAGCACAGATACGCAGTATTTT,CASGFRGSTDTQYF
-,TRBV27,TRBJ2-4,TRBD1,TGTGACAGCAGTCCGAAGGACAGGCATAAAGCCAAAAACATTCAGTACTTC,CDSSPKDRHKAKNIQYF
-,TRBV9,TRBJ1-5,-,TGTGCCAGCAGCGGCCAGGGTAGCAATCAGCCCCAGCATTTT,CASSGQGSNQPQHF
few,TRBV30,TRBJ2-7,TRBD1,TGTGCCTGGAGGGGACAGGCTAGGGGACTCTACGAGCAGTACTTC,CAWRGQARGLYEQYF
-,TRBV5-6,TRBJ2-7,-,TGTGCCAGCAGCCAGACAGAATACGAGCAGTACTTC,CASSQTEYEQYF
-,TRBV9,TRBJ2-5,TRBD2,TGTGCCAGCAGCGTTGGAGGGGCTAGCGGGGGGAGAGAGACCCAGTACTTC,CASSVGGASGGRETQYF
-,TRBV27,TRBJ1-5,-,TGTGCCAGCAGTTCTACAGGGATGAATCAGCCCCAGCATTTT,CASSSTGMNQPQHF
-,TRBV5-5,TRBJ1-1,TRBD1,TGTGCCAGCGACAGGGGCCTTAGCACTGAAGCTTTCTTT,CASDRGLSTEAFF
once,TRBV15,TRBJ1-5,TRBD1,TGTGCCACCAGCAGAGATGCGCCCGACAGGGGGCGCCGGGGTCAGCCCCAGCATTTT,CATSRDAPDRGRRGQPQHF
-,TRBV4-3,TRBJ2-5,-,TGCGCCAGCAGCCAAGATCTGCTTCTAAACTACGGGACCCAGTACTTC,CASSQDLLLNYGTQYF
-,TRBV19,TRBJ1-1,-,TGTGCCAGTAGTGATAGGGGGAGGAACACTGAAGCTTTCTTT,CASSDRGRNTEAFF
-,TRBV29-1,TRBJ2-1,-,TGCAGCGTTCCAGTTAAAACTACCCGAATGAATGAGCAGTTCTTC,CSVPVKTTRMNEQFF
-,TRBV5-4,TRBJ1-6,TRBD1,TGTGCCAGCAGCGCATGGACAGGGAGAAATTCACCCCTCCACTTT,CASSAWTGRNSPLHF
-,TRBV30,TRBJ2-3,-,TGTGCCTGGAGTACAAGCACAGATACGCAGTATTTT,CAWSTSTDTQYF
-,TRBV7-9,TRBJ2-1,TRBD2,TGTGCCAGCAGCCCACCCTCTAGCGGGGGGATCTTCAATGAGCAGTTCTTC,CASSPPSSGGIFNEQFF
-,TRBV4-1,TRBJ1-2,-,TGCGCCAGCAGCCAAGAGGGTCGGACAGAGCCACGATTTAACTATGGCTACACCTTC,CASSQEGRTEPRFNYGYTF
-,TRBV5-1,TRBJ1-4,-,TGCGCCAGCAGCTTCCGAACAGGGAGAGGGGCTAATGAAAAACTGTTTTTT,CASSFRTGRGANEKLFF
-,TRBV7-6,TRBJ1-4,TRBD1,TGTGCCAGCAGCTTAGCGGGACAGGGTTGGAATGAAAAACTGTTTTTT,CASSLAGQGWNEKLFF
once,TRBV28,TRBJ1-5,-,TGTGCCAGCAGTTTGGGAGGGTCTAGTCAGCCCCAGCATTTT,CASSLGGSSQPQHF
-,TRBV4-1,TRBJ2-1,-,TGCGCCAGCAGCCAAGTACCTCACAGCTACAATGAGCAGTTCTTC,CASSQVPHSYNEQFF
-,TRBV4-3,TRBJ1-1,TRBD1,TGCGCCAGCAGCCTGCGGCAGGGGGAGATAATAGAGGTGTGCACTGAAGCTTTCTTT,CASSLRQGEIIEVCTEAFF